This T cell receptor beta chain was sequenced for a study of T cells in Graves' hyperthyroidism and ophthalmopathy. Amplification of TCR beta CDR3 regions used RNA as the template. RT-PCR in the first round (using the HTBI primer set) targeted the TCR CDR3. MiXCR, run by TCRdb on the multiplex PCR reads, gives a single entry per CDR3 protein. The sample contains 500,000 to 600,000 distinct CDR3 sequences, roughly 45% of which appear only once. Trimming at V came to 0 bases and at J to 5 bases, leaving 18 bases not matched to a gene. The V gene's germline CDR1 is SGDLS and CDR2 YYNGEE. The CDR3 is 22 amino acids.

What was sequenced was peripheral blood or thyroid tissue (not recorded which). The J gene is TRBJ2-2, the V gene TRBV9; 14 positions match TRBD2. This TCR came from an adult woman with Graves' disease, either hyperthyroidism or ophthalmopathy (not recorded which). DNA for the CDR3: TGTGCCAGCAGCGTAGCTACTATGACATCGGGACTAGCGGGAGTTAGGACCGGGGAGCTGTTTTTT. Protein sequence: CASSVATMTSGLAGVRTGELFF.